This T cell receptor (beta chain) was obtained from a study of blood T cell repertoires in COVID-19. The wider study: Whether acute or convalescent, the COVID-19 samples came from the United States, Italy and Spain. The cDNA or gDNA used as material had been derived from T cells, B-cell-depleted T cells, or PBMCs.

Authors' methods: Using reference gene primer amplification, nucleated cell counts were estimated. Only in-frame clones appear in the TCRdb table, and some are missing; sequencing was by immunoSEQ multiplex PCR. That table furnishes V, J and clone size, whereas the DNA furnished D and trimming. The table records more than 300,000 clones, 65% to 85% of them present only once. Trimming pared 5 bases from V and 7 bases from J, leaving 12 bases between. Germline V gives CDR1 SGHAT, CDR2 FQNNGV. This CDR3 has 13 amino acids. The sample taken for sequencing was peripheral blood. This chain uses TRBV11-2 with TRBJ1-5; tentative D call: TRBD1 (5 bases). The sequence was obtained from a woman aged 45 to 65 with acute or convalescent COVID-19. The CDR3 sequence is CASSPGGEQPQHF. The CDR3 DNA reads as TGTGCCAGCAGCCCCGGGGGGGAACAGCCCCAGCATTTT.